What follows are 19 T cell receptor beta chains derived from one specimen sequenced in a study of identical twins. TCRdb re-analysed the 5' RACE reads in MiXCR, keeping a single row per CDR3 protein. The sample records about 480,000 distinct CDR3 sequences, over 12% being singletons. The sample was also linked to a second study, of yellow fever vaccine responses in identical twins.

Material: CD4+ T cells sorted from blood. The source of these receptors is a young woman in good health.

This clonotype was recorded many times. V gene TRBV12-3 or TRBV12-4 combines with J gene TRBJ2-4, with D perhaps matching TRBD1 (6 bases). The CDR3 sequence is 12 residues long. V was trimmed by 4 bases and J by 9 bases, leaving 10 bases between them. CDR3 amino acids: CASSSGDVIQYF. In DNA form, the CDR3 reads TGTGCCAGCAGTTCAGGGGACGTCATTCAGTACTTC.

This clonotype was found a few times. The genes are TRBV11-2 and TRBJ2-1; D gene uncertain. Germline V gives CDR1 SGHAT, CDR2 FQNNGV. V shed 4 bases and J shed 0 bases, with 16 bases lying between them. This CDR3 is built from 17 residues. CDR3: CASSSRGALSSYNEQFF. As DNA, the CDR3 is TGTGCCAGCAGCTCCCGTGGAGCGCTGAGCTCCTACAATGAGCAGTTCTTC.

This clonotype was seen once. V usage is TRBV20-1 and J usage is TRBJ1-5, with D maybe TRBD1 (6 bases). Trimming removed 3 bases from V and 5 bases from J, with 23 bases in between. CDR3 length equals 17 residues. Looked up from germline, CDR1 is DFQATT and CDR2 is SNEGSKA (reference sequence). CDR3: CSARKGTGYALDQPQHF. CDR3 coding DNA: TGCAGTGCTAGGAAGGGAACAGGGTACGCATTGGATCAGCCCCAGCATTTT.

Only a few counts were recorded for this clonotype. The CDR3 here is CASSRDGVQYEQYF. The CDR3 bases are TGTGCCAGCAGCCGGGACGGAGTACAATACGAGCAGTACTTC. The gene calls are TRBV6-1 and TRBJ2-7, with D possibly being TRBD1 or TRBD2 (5 bases each). CDR3 size: 14 residues. The V gene lost 6 bases and the J gene lost 4 bases, with 16 bases spanning the gap. Germline V gene lookup returns CDR1 MNHNS and CDR2 SASEGT.

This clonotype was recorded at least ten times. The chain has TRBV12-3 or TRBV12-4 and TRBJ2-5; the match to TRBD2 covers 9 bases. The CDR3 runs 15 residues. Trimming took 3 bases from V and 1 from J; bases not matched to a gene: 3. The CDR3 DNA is TGTGCCAGCAGTTTTGGAGCGGGGGGCCAAGAGACCCAGTACTTC. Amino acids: CASSFGAGGQETQYF.

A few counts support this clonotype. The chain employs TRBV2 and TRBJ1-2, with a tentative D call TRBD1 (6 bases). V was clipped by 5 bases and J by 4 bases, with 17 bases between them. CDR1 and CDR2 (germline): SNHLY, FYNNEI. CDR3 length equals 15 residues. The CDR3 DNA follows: TGTGCCAGCAGTCGTAACCCCGGGACAACCTATGGCTACACCTTC. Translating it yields CASSRNPGTTYGYTF.

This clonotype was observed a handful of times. For the CDR3, the DNA is TGTGCCTGGAGTGTAAACGTTGAGACCCAGTACTTC. This sequence encodes CAWSVNVETQYF. The gene calls are TRBV30 and TRBJ2-5; D gene uncertain. The germline V and J ends were trimmed by 0 bases and 5 bases, with 7 bases remaining between them. Per the germline V gene, CDR1 is GTSNPN and CDR2 is SVGIG (reference sequence). This CDR3 has 12 amino acids.

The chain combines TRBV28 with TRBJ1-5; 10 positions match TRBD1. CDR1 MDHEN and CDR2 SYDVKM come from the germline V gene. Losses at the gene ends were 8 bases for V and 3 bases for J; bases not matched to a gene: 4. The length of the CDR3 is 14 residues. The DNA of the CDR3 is TGTGCCAGCGGCGGACAGGGGGACAATCAGCCCCAGCATTTT. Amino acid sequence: CASGGQGDNQPQHF.

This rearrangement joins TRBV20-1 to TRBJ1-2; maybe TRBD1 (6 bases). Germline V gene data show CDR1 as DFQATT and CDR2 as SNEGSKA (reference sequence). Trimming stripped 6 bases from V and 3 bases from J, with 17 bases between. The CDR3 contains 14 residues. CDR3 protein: CSATRQAGDYGYTF. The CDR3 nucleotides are TGCAGTGCCACCCGACAGGCGGGGGACTATGGCTACACCTTC.

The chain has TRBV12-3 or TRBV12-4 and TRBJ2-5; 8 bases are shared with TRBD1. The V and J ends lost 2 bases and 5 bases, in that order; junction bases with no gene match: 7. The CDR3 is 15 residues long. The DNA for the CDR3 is TGTGCCAGCAGTTTAATCAGGGGGCCGTGGGAGACCCAGTACTTC. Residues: CASSLIRGPWETQYF.

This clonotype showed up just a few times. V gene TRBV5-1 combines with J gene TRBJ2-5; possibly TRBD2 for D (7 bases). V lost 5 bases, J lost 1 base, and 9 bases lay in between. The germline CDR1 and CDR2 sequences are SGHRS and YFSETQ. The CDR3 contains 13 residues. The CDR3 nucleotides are TGCGCCAGCAGGGGGGGGCCCCAAGAGACCCAGTACTTC. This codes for CASRGGPQETQYF.

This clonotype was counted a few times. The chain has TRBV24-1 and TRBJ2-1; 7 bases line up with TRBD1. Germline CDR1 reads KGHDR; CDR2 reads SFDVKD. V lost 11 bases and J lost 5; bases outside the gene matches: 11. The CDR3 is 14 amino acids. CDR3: CANYRGSCNNEQFF. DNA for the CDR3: TGTGCCAACTACAGGGGTAGCTGTAACAATGAGCAGTTCTTC.

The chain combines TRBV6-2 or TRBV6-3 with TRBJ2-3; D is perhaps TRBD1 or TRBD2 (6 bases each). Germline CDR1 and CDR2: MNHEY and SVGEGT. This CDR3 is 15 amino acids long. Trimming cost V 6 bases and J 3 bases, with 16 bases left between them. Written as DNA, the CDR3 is TGTGCCAGCAGATACGAGGGGGGCAAGACAGATACGCAGTATTTT. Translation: CASRYEGGKTDTQYF.

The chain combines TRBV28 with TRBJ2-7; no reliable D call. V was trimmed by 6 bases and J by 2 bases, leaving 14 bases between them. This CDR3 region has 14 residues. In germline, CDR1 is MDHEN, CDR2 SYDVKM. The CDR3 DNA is TGTGCCAGCAGCCCTGTACTCACTCCCTACGAGCAGTACTTC. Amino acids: CASSPVLTPYEQYF.

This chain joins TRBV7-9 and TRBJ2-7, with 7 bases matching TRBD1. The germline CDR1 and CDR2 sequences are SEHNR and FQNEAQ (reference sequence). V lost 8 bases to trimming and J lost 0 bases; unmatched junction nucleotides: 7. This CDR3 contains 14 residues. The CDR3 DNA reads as TGTGCCAGCGAATTAGGGGACAGCTCCTACGAGCAGTACTTC. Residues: CASELGDSSYEQYF.

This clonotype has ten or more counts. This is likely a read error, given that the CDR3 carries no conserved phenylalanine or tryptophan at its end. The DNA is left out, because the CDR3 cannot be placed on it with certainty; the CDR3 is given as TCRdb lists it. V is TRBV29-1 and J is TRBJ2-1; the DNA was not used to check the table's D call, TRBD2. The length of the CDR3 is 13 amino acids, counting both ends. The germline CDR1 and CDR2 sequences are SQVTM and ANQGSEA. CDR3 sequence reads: CSVEVAGGYGMIL.

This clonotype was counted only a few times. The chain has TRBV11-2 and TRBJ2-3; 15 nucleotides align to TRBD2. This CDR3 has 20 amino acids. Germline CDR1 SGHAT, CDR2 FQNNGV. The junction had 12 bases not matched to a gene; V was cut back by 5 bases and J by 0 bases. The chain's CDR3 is CASSTPGLAGGAPSTDTQYF. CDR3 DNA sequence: TGTGCCAGCAGCACCCCGGGACTAGCGGGGGGAGCCCCTAGCACAGATACGCAGTATTTT.

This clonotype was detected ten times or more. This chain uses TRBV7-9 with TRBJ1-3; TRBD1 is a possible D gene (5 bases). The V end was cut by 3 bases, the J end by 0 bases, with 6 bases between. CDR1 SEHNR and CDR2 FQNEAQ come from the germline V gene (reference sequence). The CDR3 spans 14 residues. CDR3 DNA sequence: TGTGCCAGCAGCTTTGACAGCTCTGGAAACACCATATATTTT. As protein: CASSFDSSGNTIYF.

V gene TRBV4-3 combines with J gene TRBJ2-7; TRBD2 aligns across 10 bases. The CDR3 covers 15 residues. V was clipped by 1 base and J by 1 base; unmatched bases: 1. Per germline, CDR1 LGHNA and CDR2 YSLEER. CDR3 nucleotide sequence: TGCGCCAGCAGCCAAGGAGCGGGAGGGTCCTACGAGCAGTACTTC. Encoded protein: CASSQGAGGSYEQYF.